Each of the 14 T cell receptor beta chains below was sequenced from the same sample in a study of blood T cells in healthy people across ages. Combining a sample-barcoded 5' primer with a J-beta primer mix, a second PCR ran for about 7 to 12 cycles. One entry per CDR3 protein results from TCRdb running MiXCR on the 5' RACE reads. The sample contains hundreds of thousands of distinct CDR3 sequences, about 25% of which appear only once. The data were also submitted as part of a second study, on T cells of mothers and their children.

Specimen: blood. The receptors stem from a boy between 10 and 17 years old in good health.

The table lists this clonotype with a few counts. The chain couples TRBV28 to TRBJ2-2; weak D call: TRBD2 (5 bases). Germline V gives CDR1 MDHEN, CDR2 SYDVKM. CDR3 length equals 13 residues. Trimming shortened V by 7 bases and J by 1 base, and 7 bases separated the two germline ends. CDR3 in amino acids: CASNGVNTGELFF. In nucleotides, the CDR3 is TGTGCCAGCAACGGGGTGAACACCGGGGAGCTGTTTTTT.

This clonotype came up many times. The chain uses TRBV5-1 and TRBJ2-5, with D possibly being TRBD1 (5 bases). The CDR3 spans 14 residues. Per the germline V gene, CDR1 is SGHRS and CDR2 is YFSETQ. The ends were cut back, 3 bases at V and 1 base at J, with 10 bases in the middle. This CDR3 is CASSSMTVQETQYF. DNA of the CDR3: TGCGCCAGCAGCTCAATGACAGTCCAAGAGACCCAGTACTTC. Filled out from reference TRBV5-1 and TRBJ2-5, the complete variable domain reads KAGVTQTPRYLIKTRGQQVTLSCSPISGHRSVSWYQQTPGQGLQFLFEYFSETQRNKGNFPGRFSGRQFSNSRSEMNVSTLELGDSALYLCASSSMTVQETQYFGPGTRLLVL.

The chain joins TRBV7-9 to TRBJ2-1; D is possibly TRBD2 (5 bases). CDR3 length: 15 amino acids. Trimming left V 5 bases short and J 8 bases short, with 19 bases between. The V gene's germline CDR1 is SEHNR and CDR2 FQNEAQ (reference sequence). CDR3 nucleotide sequence: TGTGCCAGCAGCCCCGCACTAGAATTAAGGTATGAGCAGTTCTTC. Translation: CASSPALELRYEQFF.

The V gene is TRBV7-9, the J gene TRBJ2-5; no definite D call. The CDR3 covers 14 residues. Germline V gene sequence: CDR1 SEHNR, CDR2 FQNEAQ (reference sequence). Trimming took 5 bases from V and 4 from J, leaving 14 bases between them. CDR3 coding DNA: TGTGCCAGCAGCCCTAAACAGAACACAGAGACCCAGTACTTC. Translated: CASSPKQNTETQYF.

V and J are TRBV18 and TRBJ2-7; D is uncertain. CDR3 size: 15 residues. V lost 1 base and J 2 bases, leaving 12 bases between the germline ends. Germline V gives CDR1 KGHSH, CDR2 LQKENI. The CDR3 here is CASSPRAEYPYEQYF. The DNA for the CDR3 is TGTGCCAGCTCACCACGGGCAGAATACCCCTACGAGCAGTACTTC.

This chain uses TRBV6-1 with TRBJ2-5; either TRBD1 or TRBD2 may fit D (6 bases each). This CDR3 is 17 amino acids long. Germline CDR1 and CDR2: MNHNS and SASEGT. V lost 6 bases, J lost 0 bases, and 20 bases lay in between. As DNA, the CDR3 is TGTGCCAGCAGCGACCGTTCGGGGGCCGGATACCAAGAGACCCAGTACTTC. Its translation: CASSDRSGAGYQETQYF.

This clonotype has more than one count but fewer than ten. This chain joins TRBV7-3 and TRBJ2-5; 7 nucleotides align to TRBD1. The J call is doubtful: the DNA matches TRBJ2-1 better. CDR3 length equals 14 residues. Germline lookup yields CDR1 SGHTA and CDR2 FQGTGA. In nucleotides, the CDR3 is TGTGCCAGCAGCTCCGCGGACAGGATGAATGAGCAGTTCTTC. It yields the protein CASSSADRMNEQFF.

Many counts were recorded for this clonotype. The chain employs TRBV7-9 and TRBJ2-7, with TRBD1 identical over 9 bases. The CDR3 contains 13 residues. V shed 4 bases and J 6 bases; nucleotides not matched to a gene: 4. CDR1 is SEHNR, CDR2 FQNEAQ, per germline (reference sequence). The DNA of the CDR3 is TGTGCCAGCAGCTCGCGGGACAGGGCCGAGCAGTACTTC. Translated, it gives CASSSRDRAEQYF.

The rearrangement links TRBV28 to TRBJ1-2, with D hard to call. CDR3 size: 13 residues. The germline gives CDR1 MDHEN, CDR2 SYDVKM. The germline V and J ends were trimmed by 6 bases and 4 bases, with 12 bases remaining between them. This chain's CDR3 is CASRKGGPYGYTF. The CDR3 DNA sequence: TGTGCCAGCAGGAAGGGAGGGCCCTATGGCTACACCTTC.

This clonotype was counted ten times or more. The CDR3 sequence is CASSSRYTGELFF. CDR3 nucleotide sequence: TGTGCCAGCAGTTCCCGATACACCGGGGAGCTGTTTTTT. The chain couples TRBV6-2 or TRBV6-3 to TRBJ2-2, with D uncertain. Germline values: CDR1 MNHEY, CDR2 SVGEGT. The CDR3 has 13 amino acids. The ends were cut back, 4 bases at V and 3 bases at J, with 6 bases in the middle.

The chain joins TRBV10-3 to TRBJ2-1; D is ambiguous. The CDR3 is made up of 13 amino acids. CDR1 and CDR2 from the germline V gene are ENHRY and SYGVKD. V lost 3 bases, J lost 5 bases, and 8 bases lay in between. CDR3 sequence reads: CAISDVLHNEQFF. The CDR3 DNA follows: TGTGCCATCAGTGACGTCCTGCACAATGAGCAGTTCTTC.

This chain uses TRBV29-1 with TRBJ2-2; D ambiguous. V lost 4 bases and J 8 bases, leaving 8 bases between the germline ends. This CDR3 comprises 11 residues. Per the germline V gene, CDR1 is SQVTM and CDR2 is ANQGSEA. The DNA of the CDR3 is TGCAGCGTTGCCGTGACAGGGGAGCTGTTTTTT. This translates into CSVAVTGELFF.

This clonotype showed up just a few times. The rearrangement uses TRBV3-1 and TRBJ1-1; 7 bases align to TRBD1. The germline gives CDR1 LGHDT, CDR2 YNNKEL (reference sequence). The junction had 8 bases not matched to a gene; V was cut back by 0 bases and J by 1 base. The CDR3 consists of 17 residues. CDR3 coding DNA: TGTGCCAGCAGCCAAGATTACCGGGACAGTCAGAACACTGAAGCTTTCTTT. Its translation: CASSQDYRDSQNTEAFF.

On this clonotype itself: This may be a read error: a much more frequent sequence differs by one nucleotide. As DNA, the CDR3 is TGTGCCAGCAGCTTGGGCAGGGCCAGCCACAGTGAGCAGTTCTTC. It translates to CASSLGRASHSEQFF. The V and J genes are TRBV7-9 and TRBJ2-1; a possible D gene is TRBD1 (5 bases). Germline V gene data show CDR1 as SEHNR and CDR2 as FQNEAQ (reference sequence). This CDR3 has 15 amino acids. Trimming removed 3 bases from V and 9 bases from J, with 18 bases in between.